This TCR beta chain was profiled in a study of identical twins. Each CDR3 protein gets one entry after TCRdb re-called the 5' RACE reads with MiXCR. The table has around 100,000 distinct CDR3 sequences, around 5.5% seen once; the top ten hold 9.5% to 15%. This CDR3 has 13 amino acids. Germline V lookup: CDR1 SQVTM, CDR2 ANQGSEA. Trimming cost V 5 bases and J 6 bases, with 14 bases left between them. This clonotype appeared many times. Its antigen is not identified. General study results and limits: Twins shared out-of-frame alpha sequences with excess low generation probability. The models gave estimates that fell short of the out-of-frame TCR alpha sharing seen in monozygotic twins. Analyses of zero insertions could be partly confounded by invariant MAIT and iNKT cells.

The sequenced sample consisted of memory T cells sorted from blood. This clonotype originated in a woman in her fifties or sixties in good health. V and J are TRBV29-1 and TRBJ1-5; D is unresolved. The DNA for the CDR3 is TGCAGCGTTACGGGCATTGGTGGTCAGCCCCAGCATTTT. It encodes CSVTGIGGQPQHF.